The source of this T cell receptor beta chain is a study of cytomegalovirus exposure and HLA in healthy donors. With regard to this clone: Its antigen remains unknown.

The study ran its PCR with 60 Vbeta and 13 Jbeta primers. Assay used: immunoSEQ multiplex PCR; TCRdb lists only in-frame clones, some missing. This sample carries about 170,000 clones, 73% of them seen once, and the ten largest clones take approximately 5.4%. Germline-derived CDR1 and CDR2 are MNHNY and SVGAGI (reference sequence). This CDR3 is built from 14 residues. The ends lost 6 bases at V and 8 bases at J; junction bases unmatched: 10. Overall study results and limits: The study put around 180 TCR beta chains on its list as cytomegalovirus-associated. Some segments of the V type, notably TRBV6-2 and TRBV6-3, were excluded as indistinguishable. Presence/absence analyses took donor sequencing depth as roughly uniform.

The receptor's source is a woman younger than 30 in good health and CMV-seropositive. This sequence joins TRBV6-6 and TRBJ1-2; TRBD1 matches at 9 bases. Sequencing used PBMCs. Here the CDR3 reads CASSRPGTGRGYTF. The CDR3, as DNA: TGTGCCAGCAGCCGTCCCGGGACAGGGCGAGGCTACACCTTC.